The 12 T cell receptor beta chains below were found in one sample sequenced in a study of CD8 T cells in Susac syndrome. Roughly 0.45 to 1 ug RNA was reverse transcribed with random hexamers. Each CDR3 protein gets one entry after TCRdb re-called the immunoSEQ multiplex PCR reads with MiXCR. The sample lists just over 150,000 distinct CDR3 sequences, 85% to 95% occurring once. Material: CD8+ T cells from PBMCs. These receptors were collected from a human donor with multiple sclerosis.

The rearrangement joins TRBV28 to TRBJ2-3; the D gene is possibly TRBD1 (5 bases). Trimming removed 4 bases at V and 6 bases at J, with 14 bases between. This CDR3 has 14 amino acids. CDR1 and CDR2 from the germline V gene are MDHEN and SYDVKM. The CDR3 region has the DNA TGTGCCAGCAGTTCCGACAGTTCTCTGGATACGCAGTATTTT. This gives the protein CASSSDSSLDTQYF.

This clonotype was recorded only once. The gene calls are TRBV28 and TRBJ2-4; no clear D gene. This CDR3 contains 16 residues. The germline V gene has CDR1 MDHEN and CDR2 SYDVKM. The ends were cut back, 6 bases at V and 1 base at J, with 16 bases in the middle. The CDR3 DNA sequence: TGTGCCAGCAGCTATGGGCCCTCGAAGGCCAAAAACATTCAGTACTTC. Residues: CASSYGPSKAKNIQYF. Looking up the rest from reference TRBV28 and TRBJ2-4 gives the full variable domain: DVKVTQSSRYLVKRTGEKVFLECVQDMDHENMFWYRQDPGLGLRLIYFSYDVKMKEKGDIPEGYSVSREKKERFSLILESASTNQTSMYLCASSYGPSKAKNIQYFGAGTRLSVL.

The V call is TRBV27, the J call TRBJ2-7; tentatively, D is TRBD2 (5 bases). The CDR3 has 14 amino acids. Trimming stripped 1 base from V and 0 bases from J, with 7 bases between. Germline V gives CDR1 MNHEY, CDR2 SMNVEV (reference sequence). Here the CDR3 reads CASSLFGSSYEQYF. CDR3 coding DNA: TGTGCCAGCAGTTTATTTGGGAGCTCCTACGAGCAGTACTTC.

The chain is built from TRBV3-1 and TRBJ2-2; D is unresolved. The V gene's germline CDR1 is LGHDT and CDR2 YNNKEL (reference sequence). This CDR3 region has 13 residues. V shed 6 bases and J shed 5 bases, with 10 bases lying between them. In DNA, the CDR3 is TGTGCCAGCAGTCCCACGGATACCGGGGAGCTGTTTTTT. It codes for CASSPTDTGELFF.

On this clonotype itself: Compared with germline, one end of the junction differs, possibly owing to a read error. The CDR3 DNA reads TGTGCCAGCAGTTTATCGATAAACGCGGGCCAGGAGTATTTC. Its translation is CASSLSINAGQEYF. The chain couples TRBV27 to TRBJ2-5; TRBD2 is a possible D gene (5 bases). The V gene's germline CDR1 is MNHEY and CDR2 SMNVEV (reference sequence). The CDR3 is made up of 14 amino acids.

V gene TRBV14 combines with J gene TRBJ2-1, with D tentatively TRBD2 (5 bases). The CDR3 spans 12 residues. In germline, CDR1 is SGHDN, CDR2 FVKESK. The V gene lost 4 bases and the J gene lost 10 bases, with 11 bases spanning the gap. This chain's CDR3 is CASSPGSTEQFF. CDR3 sequence (DNA): TGTGCCAGCAGCCCGGGATCTACAGAGCAGTTCTTC.

The chain is built from TRBV15 and TRBJ2-1; D ambiguous. Germline-derived CDR1 and CDR2 are LNHNV and YYDKDF (reference sequence). This CDR3 comprises 16 residues. Trimming cost V 2 bases and J 6 bases, with 17 bases left between them. CDR3 nucleotides: TGTGCCACCAGCAGAACCTCAGCTTACCTTGGCAATGAGCAGTTCTTC. It codes for CATSRTSAYLGNEQFF.

This rearrangement joins TRBV7-8 to TRBJ1-2; D gene uncertain. CDR1 and CDR2 from the germline V gene are SGHVS and FQNEAQ. This CDR3 comprises 16 residues. The germline V and J ends were trimmed by 4 bases and 4 bases, with 19 bases remaining between them. In DNA, the CDR3 is TGTGCCAGCAGCTCCCAAATTGGAGGCGGACTCTATGGCTACACCTTC. Protein: CASSSQIGGGLYGYTF.

V usage is TRBV23-1 and J usage is TRBJ2-1, with 9 bases lining up with TRBD1. TRBV23-1 is noted as an ORF with a role that remains uncertain. The CDR3 has 14 amino acids. Trimming at V came to 2 bases and at J to 7 bases, leaving 3 bases not matched to a gene. Here the CDR3 reads CASSQGQGLNEQFF. DNA of the CDR3: TGCGCCAGCAGTCAAGGACAGGGGCTTAATGAGCAGTTCTTC.

The V and J genes are TRBV28 and TRBJ2-7; the D call may be TRBD1 or TRBD2 (5 bases each). The ends were cut back, 1 base at V and 7 bases at J, with 8 bases in the middle. CDR1 and CDR2 from the germline V gene are MDHEN and SYDVKM. The CDR3 contains 12 residues. DNA of the CDR3: TGTGCCAGCAGTTTATTGGGGGTTGAGCAGTACTTC. Amino acid sequence: CASSLLGVEQYF.

V usage is TRBV7-2 and J usage is TRBJ1-4, with unresolved D. CDR1 SGHTA and CDR2 FQGNSA come from the germline V gene. The V gene lost 3 bases and the J gene lost 10 bases, with 6 bases spanning the gap. This CDR3 has 11 amino acids. CDR3 residues: CASSFQGKLFF. DNA for the CDR3: TGTGCCAGCAGCTTTCAAGGAAAACTGTTTTTT.

The J gene is TRBJ2-5, the V gene TRBV29-1; D might be TRBD1 or TRBD2, each matching 5 bases. Germline V CDR1 and CDR2: SQVTM, ANQGSEA. V lost 6 bases and J lost 7, with 12 bases in between. The CDR3 loop spans 11 amino acids. The CDR3 reads CSVPGRGTQYF. In DNA, the CDR3 is TGCAGCGTCCCGGGACGGGGGACCCAGTACTTC.